This T cell receptor beta chain originates from a study of T cell responses to AZD1222 COVID-19 vaccine. Across the whole study: Both about-4-week and about-12-week second-dose recipients were combined.

From germline, CDR1 is SGHTA and CDR2 FQGTGA. Trimming cost V 3 bases and J 1 base; bases outside gene matches: 1. The CDR3 runs to 14 residues. Here immunoSEQ multiplex PCR was the method, and the copy in TCRdb shows in-frame clones only, minus some. The data hold about 180,000 clones, with 80% to 90% observed a single time. Study findings and constraints: Clonal diversity may have been underestimated, and the donors were mostly white British, with more females than males.

Note on this clone: Its specificity is unknown.

The TCR sequence derives from an adult in good health. The sample here was peripheral blood, taken on day 0 of AZD1222 vaccination. The chain links TRBV7-3 to TRBJ2-3, with 7 positions matching TRBD2. The CDR3 region is CASSFTSGTDTQYF. For the CDR3, the DNA is TGTGCCAGCAGCTTTACTAGCGGCACAGATACGCAGTATTTT.